This passage covers 5 T cell receptor beta chains from one sample sequenced in a study of cytomegalovirus exposure and HLA in healthy donors. The PCR was carried out with 60 Vbeta primers and 13 Jbeta primers. TCRdb's copy holds only in-frame clones and misses some; the assay was immunoSEQ multiplex PCR. Altogether some 180,000 clones are present, roughly 87% being singletons, with the ten largest covering 1.5%. Sequencing was performed on PBMCs. These receptors all come from a man aged 35 to 55 in good health and CMV-seronegative.

This chain joins TRBV5-1 and TRBJ2-1; 9 positions agree with TRBD2. The junction had 7 bases not matched to a gene; V was cut back by 4 bases and J by 2 bases. This CDR3 comprises 16 residues. Germline V gives CDR1 SGHRS, CDR2 YFSETQ. The CDR3 DNA follows: TGCGCCAGCAGCCTGATAGCGGGGGTGCCCTACAATGAGCAGTTCTTC. Encoded protein: CASSLIAGVPYNEQFF.

The chain uses TRBV28 and TRBJ1-5, with TRBD1 as a possible D gene (5 bases). The CDR3 loop spans 14 amino acids. Trimming removed 2 bases at V and 2 bases at J, with 7 bases between. Germline values: CDR1 MDHEN, CDR2 SYDVKM. CDR3 amino acids: CASSLQGGNQPQHF. DNA for the CDR3: TGTGCCAGCAGTTTACAGGGTGGCAATCAGCCCCAGCATTTT.

This chain uses TRBV20-1 with TRBJ2-7; D may be TRBD2 (6 bases). V lost 8 bases and J lost 0, with 8 bases in between. The CDR3 has 11 residues. Looked up from germline, CDR1 is DFQATT and CDR2 is SNEGSKA (reference sequence). CDR3 DNA sequence: TGCAGTTTGACTAGCTCCTACGAGCAGTACTTC. This gives the protein CSLTSSYEQYF.

This chain joins TRBV6-6 and TRBJ2-2; D may be TRBD1 (6 bases). Deletions cut 6 bases from V and 1 base from J, with 15 bases between. In germline, CDR1 is MNHNY, CDR2 SVGAGI (reference sequence). The CDR3 is 16 residues long. This chain's CDR3 is CASSGRQEMNTGELFF. The CDR3 nucleotides are TGTGCCAGCAGCGGACGACAGGAGATGAACACCGGGGAGCTGTTTTTT.

The chain links TRBV9 to TRBJ1-6, with 10 bases matching TRBD1. Germline CDR1 is SGDLS and CDR2 is YYNGEE. This CDR3 has 16 amino acids. The junction had 6 bases not matched to a gene; V was cut back by 3 bases and J by 6 bases. The CDR3 protein is CASSAQDRGSNSPLHF. In nucleotides, the CDR3 is TGTGCCAGCAGCGCCCAGGACAGGGGGAGTAATTCACCCCTCCACTTT.